The source of this TCR beta chain is a study of CD8+ T cells in alopecia areata. This clone has more than one count but fewer than ten. Its specificity is unknown. Sequencing templates came from extracted RNA that was reverse transcribed into cDNA. Repertoires were generated with immunoSEQ multiplex PCR, while TCRdb's copy carries only in-frame clones and drops some. The sample lists approximately 150,000 clones, 55% to 65% occurring once. Study-level findings and limits: Mice showed TCR sharing more clearly than patients did, possibly owing to HLA. In lesional scalp, particularly from alopecia totalis/universalis, clonality was higher than in normal scalp. Alphabeta T cells residing in normal skin are also sequenced in scalp samples.

PBMCs served as the source from which CD4+ and CD8+ T cells were sorted. V was pared by 7 bases and J by 2 bases, with 11 bases of the junction left unmatched. CDR1 is SGHVS, CDR2 FNYEAQ, per germline. There are 16 residues in the CDR3. The chain carries TRBV7-6 and TRBJ2-1, with 7 bases that match TRBD2. This clonotype was obtained from a human donor in good health. What was sequenced was CD4+ T cells sorted from blood. In DNA, the CDR3 is TGTGCCAGCACCATGACGGGGGGACCCCCCTACAATGAGCAGTTCTTC. Its protein is CASTMTGGPPYNEQFF. The entire variable domain, with the rest obtained from reference TRBV7-6 and TRBJ2-1, is as follows: GAGVSQSPRYKVTKRGQDVALRCDPISGHVSLYWYRQALGQGPEFLTYFNYEAQQDKSGLPNDRFSAERPEGSISTLTIQRTEQRDSAMYRCASTMTGGPPYNEQFFGPGTRLTVL.